This TCR beta chain was identified in a study of blood T cell repertoires in COVID-19. In the study overall: Specimens from acute and convalescent COVID-19 originated in the United States, Italy and Spain.

Germline loops: CDR1 MDHEN, CDR2 SYDVKM. Trimming removed 8 bases at V and 0 bases at J, with 19 bases between. This CDR3 comprises 16 residues. Here immunoSEQ multiplex PCR was the method, and the copy in TCRdb shows in-frame clones only, minus some. The sample yields some 200,000 clones, under 90% seen once. Sequencing was performed on peripheral blood. This clonotype was obtained from a woman of 80 years or more with COVID-19, enrolled during active disease. The chain employs TRBV28 and TRBJ1-2; possible D gene TRBD1, 5 bases. CDR3 DNA sequence: TGTGCCAGCGGAAACATCTTGGACATAGCTAACTATGGCTACACCTTC. This gives the protein CASGNILDIANYGYTF.